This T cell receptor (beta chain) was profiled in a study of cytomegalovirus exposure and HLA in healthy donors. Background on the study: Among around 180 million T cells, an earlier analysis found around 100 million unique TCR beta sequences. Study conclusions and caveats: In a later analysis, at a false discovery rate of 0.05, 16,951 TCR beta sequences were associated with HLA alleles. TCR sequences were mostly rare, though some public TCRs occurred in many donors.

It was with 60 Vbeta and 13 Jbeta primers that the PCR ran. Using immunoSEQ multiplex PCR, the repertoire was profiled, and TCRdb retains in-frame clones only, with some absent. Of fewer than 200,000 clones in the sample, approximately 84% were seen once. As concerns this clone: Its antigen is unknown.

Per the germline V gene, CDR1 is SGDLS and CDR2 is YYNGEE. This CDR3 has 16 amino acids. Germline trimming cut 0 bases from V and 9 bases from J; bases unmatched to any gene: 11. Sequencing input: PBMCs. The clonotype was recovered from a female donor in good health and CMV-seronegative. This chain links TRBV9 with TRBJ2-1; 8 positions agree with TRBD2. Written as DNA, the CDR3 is TGTGCCAGCAGCGTAGCTGTCGGGAGGGTTCCGGGTGAGCAGTTCTTC. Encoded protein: CASSVAVGRVPGEQFF.